The rows below give T cell receptor beta chains drawn from one sample of a study of blood T cells in healthy people across ages. TCRdb re-called the 5' RACE reads through MiXCR, storing one row per CDR3 protein. The sample includes roughly 700,000 distinct CDR3 sequences, around 49% seen only once; the top ten take around a third. The sample consisted of blood. These receptors were taken from a woman in her sixties or seventies in good health. Each CDR3 is given without its conserved first and last residue. Expanded clones get a size class; other rows say once, few or many, or leave the size out.

few	TRBV24-1	TRBJ2-3	ASSGDSDTQY
.	TRBV20-1	TRBJ1-4	SASDFRVNEKLF
few	TRBV28	TRBJ1-2	ASSPTTENYGYT
many	TRBV7-2	TRBJ2-3	ASSLDRAADTQY
few	TRBV4-3	TRBJ2-5	ASSQDRASMETQY
few	TRBV4-1	TRBJ1-2	ASSPPGRRYGYT
once	TRBV5-1	TRBJ2-5	ASSLQGLAGSETQY
.	TRBV7-2	TRBJ1-5	ASSPQGASNQPQH
few	TRBV11-1	TRBJ2-5	ASSHLETQY
.	TRBV7-2	TRBJ2-1	ASSLIQVQTSGSHSEQF
.	TRBV5-6	TRBJ2-3	ASSLGSAGRAGTDTQY
.	TRBV5-6	TRBJ2-7	ASSLYPAGSHEQY
.	TRBV4-2	TRBJ1-2	ASSQSLRQGDYGYT
few	TRBV20-1	TRBJ2-1	SAPSWGQWNEQF
.	TRBV28	TRBJ2-4	ASSSGNYEEQY
once	TRBV5-1	TRBJ2-1	ASTLEERGHNEQF
many	TRBV29-1	TRBJ1-2	SVITGGDYGYT
few	TRBV14	TRBJ2-5	ASSQGQGQTQY
few	TRBV20-1	TRBJ2-1	SAQTFRSSYNEQF
.	TRBV9	TRBJ2-5	ASSVGSGSKETQY
.	TRBV15	TRBJ2-5	ATSRGGSFAETQY
.	TRBV7-9	TRBJ1-5	ASSLPGNNQPQH
.	TRBV27	TRBJ2-2	ASRGGSYTGELF
.	TRBV20-1	TRBJ1-4	SARTTTNEKLF
.	TRBV29-1	TRBJ1-1	SVGGRGIEAF